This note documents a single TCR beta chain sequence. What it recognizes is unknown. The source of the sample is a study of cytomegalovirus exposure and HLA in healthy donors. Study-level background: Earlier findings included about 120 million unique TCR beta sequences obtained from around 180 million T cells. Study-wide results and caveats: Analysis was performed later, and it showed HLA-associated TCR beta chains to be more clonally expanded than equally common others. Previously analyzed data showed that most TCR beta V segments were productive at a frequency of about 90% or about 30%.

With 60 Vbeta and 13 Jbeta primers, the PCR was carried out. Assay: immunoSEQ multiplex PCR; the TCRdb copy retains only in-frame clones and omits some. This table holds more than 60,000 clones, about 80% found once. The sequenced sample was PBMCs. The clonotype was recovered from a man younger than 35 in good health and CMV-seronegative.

The CDR3 nucleotides read TGTGCCAGCAGCCGGGACAGGTCAAATGAAAAACTGTTTTTT. Translation gives CASSRDRSNEKLFF. The chain carries TRBV11-1 and TRBJ1-4; 8 bases match TRBD1. Germline V gene sequence: CDR1 SGHAT, CDR2 FQDESV (reference sequence). The J segment lost 5 bases and the V segment lost 5 bases, leaving 4 bases of the junction unmatched. The CDR3 totals 14 residues.